This section outlines one T cell receptor beta chain sequence together with its context. Its matching antigen is unknown. The data were taken from a study of cytotoxic CD8 clonotypes in ibrutinib-treated CLL. Study-level results: Measured clonality at baseline was greater than in age-matched healthy donors and tracked with circulating CD8+ T-cell counts.

Assay: immunoSEQ multiplex PCR; the TCRdb copy retains only in-frame clones and omits some. The table includes roughly 36,000 clones, 69% detected once. The CDR3 has 16 amino acids. Germline V gene lookup returns CDR1 KGHSH and CDR2 LQKENI. Trimming cost V 0 bases and J 0 bases; bases outside gene matches: 3. This sequence originates from a human donor with chronic lymphocytic leukemia. This specimen consisted of PBMCs, obtained before ibrutinib treatment. The rearrangement links TRBV18 to TRBJ1-1; 8 bases are a match to TRBD1. The CDR3 reads CASSPPSGGMNTEAFF. The CDR3 region has the DNA TGTGCCAGCTCACCACCGTCAGGGGGCATGAACACTGAAGCTTTCTTT.